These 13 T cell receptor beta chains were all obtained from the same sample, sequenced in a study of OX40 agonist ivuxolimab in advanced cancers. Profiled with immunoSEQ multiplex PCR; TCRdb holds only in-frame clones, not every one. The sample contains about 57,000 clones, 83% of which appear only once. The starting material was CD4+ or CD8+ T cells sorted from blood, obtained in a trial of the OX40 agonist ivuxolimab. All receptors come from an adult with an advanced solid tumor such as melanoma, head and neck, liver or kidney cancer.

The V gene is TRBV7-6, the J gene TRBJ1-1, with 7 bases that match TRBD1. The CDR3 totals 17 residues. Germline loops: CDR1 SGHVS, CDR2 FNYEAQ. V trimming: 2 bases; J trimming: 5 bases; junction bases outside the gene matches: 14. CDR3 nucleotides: TGTGCCAGCAGCTTAAGGCAGGGGGGAGGAGCGGGTACTGAAGCTTTCTTT. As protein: CASSLRQGGGAGTEAFF.

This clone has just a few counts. The CDR3 here is CASRRTDNLNTEAFF. The CDR3 nucleotides are TGTGCCAGCAGAAGAACGGATAATCTGAACACTGAAGCTTTCTTT. The gene calls are TRBV4-2 and TRBJ1-1; D remains ambiguous. Trimming pared 6 bases from V and 0 bases from J, leaving 14 bases between. This CDR3 contains 15 residues. Germline V gives CDR1 LGHNA, CDR2 YNFKEQ.

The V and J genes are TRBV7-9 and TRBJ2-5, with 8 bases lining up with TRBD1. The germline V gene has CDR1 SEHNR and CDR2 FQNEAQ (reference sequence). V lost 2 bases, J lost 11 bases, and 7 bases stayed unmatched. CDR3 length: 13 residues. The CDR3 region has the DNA TGTGCCAGCAGCTTATCCACAGGGGGTGAGCAGTACTTC. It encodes CASSLSTGGEQYF. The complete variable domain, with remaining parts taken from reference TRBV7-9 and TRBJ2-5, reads DTGVSQNPRHKITKRGQNVTFRCDPISEHNRLYWYRQTLGQGPEFLTYFQNEAQLEKSRLLSDRFSAERPKGSFSTLEIQRTEQGDSAMYLCASSLSTGGEQYFGPGTRLLVL.

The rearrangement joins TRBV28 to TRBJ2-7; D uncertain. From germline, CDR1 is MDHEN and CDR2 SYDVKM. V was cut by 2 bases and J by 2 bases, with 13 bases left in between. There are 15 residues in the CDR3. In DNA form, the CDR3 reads TGTGCCAGCAGTTTACTCCAGGCCGCTACCTACGAGCAGTACTTC. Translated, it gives CASSLLQAATYEQYF.

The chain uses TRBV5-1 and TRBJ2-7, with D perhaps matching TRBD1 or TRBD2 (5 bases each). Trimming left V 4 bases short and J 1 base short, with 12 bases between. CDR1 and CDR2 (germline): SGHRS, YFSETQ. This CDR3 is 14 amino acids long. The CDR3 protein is CASSIGTGSYEQYF. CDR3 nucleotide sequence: TGCGCCAGCAGCATTGGGACGGGTTCCTACGAGCAGTACTTC. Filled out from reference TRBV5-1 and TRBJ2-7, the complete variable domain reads KAGVTQTPRYLIKTRGQQVTLSCSPISGHRSVSWYQQTPGQGLQFLFEYFSETQRNKGNFPGRFSGRQFSNSRSEMNVSTLELGDSALYLCASSIGTGSYEQYFGPGTRLTVT.

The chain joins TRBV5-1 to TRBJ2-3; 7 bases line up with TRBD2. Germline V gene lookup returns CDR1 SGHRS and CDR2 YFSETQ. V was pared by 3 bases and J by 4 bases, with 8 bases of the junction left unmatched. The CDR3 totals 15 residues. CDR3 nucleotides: TGCGCCAGCAGCTCCCCCCGGACTAGTGCAGATACGCAGTATTTT. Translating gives CASSSPRTSADTQYF.

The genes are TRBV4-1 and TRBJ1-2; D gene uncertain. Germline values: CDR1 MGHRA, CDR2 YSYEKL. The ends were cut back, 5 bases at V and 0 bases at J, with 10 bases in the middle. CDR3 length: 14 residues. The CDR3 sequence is CASSSPGTNYGYTF. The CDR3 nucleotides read TGCGCCAGCAGCTCACCAGGTACTAACTATGGCTACACCTTC.

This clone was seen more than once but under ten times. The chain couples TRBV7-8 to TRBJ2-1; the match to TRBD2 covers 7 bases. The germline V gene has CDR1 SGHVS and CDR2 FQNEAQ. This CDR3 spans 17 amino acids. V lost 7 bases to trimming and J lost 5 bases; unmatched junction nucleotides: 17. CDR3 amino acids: CASIKSGGSALHNEQFF. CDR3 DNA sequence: TGTGCCAGCATCAAATCGGGCGGGAGTGCCCTTCACAATGAGCAGTTCTTC. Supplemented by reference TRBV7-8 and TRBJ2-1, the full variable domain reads GAGVSQSPRYKVAKRGQDVALRCDPISGHVSLFWYQQALGQGPEFLTYFQNEAQLDKSGLPSDRFFAERPEGSVSTLKIQRTQQEDSAVYLCASIKSGGSALHNEQFFGPGTRLTVL.

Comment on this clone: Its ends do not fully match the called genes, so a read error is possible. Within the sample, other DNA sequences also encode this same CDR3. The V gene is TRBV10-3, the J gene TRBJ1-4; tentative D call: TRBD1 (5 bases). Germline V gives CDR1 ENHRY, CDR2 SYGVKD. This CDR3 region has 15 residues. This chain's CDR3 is CAISETATTNEKLFF. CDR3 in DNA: TGTGCCATTAGTGAGACAGCCACAACTAATGAAAAACTGTTTTTT.

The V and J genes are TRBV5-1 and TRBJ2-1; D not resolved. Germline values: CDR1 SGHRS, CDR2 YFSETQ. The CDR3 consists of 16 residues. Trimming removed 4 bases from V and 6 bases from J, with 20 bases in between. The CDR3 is CASSPSLRESSNEQFF. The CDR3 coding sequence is TGCGCCAGCAGCCCCTCTCTGAGAGAGTCGAGCAATGAGCAGTTCTTC.

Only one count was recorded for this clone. In DNA, the CDR3 is TGTGCCAGCAGCTCGACTAGCGGGGCAAGATACAATGAGCAGTTCTTC. It yields the protein CASSSTSGARYNEQFF. This chain links TRBV7-2 with TRBJ2-1; 11 nucleotides agree with TRBD2. V was pared by 4 bases and J by 4 bases, with 6 bases of the junction left unmatched. This CDR3 is built from 16 residues. Germline CDR1 and CDR2: SGHTA and FQGNSA. Full variable domain (missing parts from reference TRBV7-2 and TRBJ2-1): GAGVSQSPSNKVTEKGKDVELRCDPISGHTALYWYRQSLGQGLEFLIYFQGNSAPDKSGLPSDRFSAERTGGSVSTLTIQRTQQEDSAVYLCASSSTSGARYNEQFFGPGTRLTVL.

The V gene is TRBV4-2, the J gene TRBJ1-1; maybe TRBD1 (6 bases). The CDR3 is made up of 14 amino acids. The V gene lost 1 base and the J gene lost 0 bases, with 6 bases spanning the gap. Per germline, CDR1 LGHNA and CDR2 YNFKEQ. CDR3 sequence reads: CASSQGTVNTEAFF. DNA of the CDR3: TGTGCCAGCAGCCAAGGGACAGTGAACACTGAAGCTTTCTTT.

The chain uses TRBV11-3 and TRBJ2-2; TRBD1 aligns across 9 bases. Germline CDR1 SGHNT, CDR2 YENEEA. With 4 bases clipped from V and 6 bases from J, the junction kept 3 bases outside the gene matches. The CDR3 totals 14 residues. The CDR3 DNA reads TGTGCCAGCAGCTGGCGGACAGGGGCCGGGGAGCTGTTTTTT. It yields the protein CASSWRTGAGELFF.